One and the same sample provided the 15 T cell receptor beta chains below, sequenced in a study of preoperative IRX-2 immunotherapy in early breast cancer. The treatment was: preoperative locoregional IRX-2 cytokine immunotherapy. Assay used: immunoSEQ multiplex PCR; TCRdb lists only in-frame clones, some missing. The sample has approximately 96,000 clones; roughly 88% are singletons. The sequenced sample was tumor tissue, obtained after IRX-2 immunotherapy. Every receptor here comes from a human donor with breast cancer.

The V call is TRBV6-8, the J call TRBJ2-7, with a possible D match to TRBD1 (6 bases). The CDR3 sequence is 14 residues long. V dropped 6 bases and J dropped 3 bases, with 15 bases sitting between them. CDR1 and CDR2 (germline): MNHGY, SAAAGT. The CDR3 DNA sequence: TGTGCCAGCAGAACCTATAAACAGGGCTACGAGCAGTACTTC. Its translation: CASRTYKQGYEQYF.

This sequence joins TRBV28 and TRBJ2-7; 7 nucleotides align to TRBD1. The CDR3 runs to 15 residues. Trimming removed 6 bases from V and 0 bases from J; junction bases left unmatched: 8. Germline V gene lookup returns CDR1 MDHEN and CDR2 SYDVKM. CDR3 bases: TGTGCCAGCAGGCCCCGCAGGGGGATCTCCTACGAGCAGTACTTC. Translating gives CASRPRRGISYEQYF.

The chain carries TRBV7-7 and TRBJ2-1, with TRBD2 matching 15 bases. The J segment lost 8 bases and the V segment lost 4 bases, leaving 6 bases of the junction unmatched. This CDR3 region has 16 residues. Looked up from germline, CDR1 is SSHAT and CDR2 is FNYEAQ (reference sequence). CDR3 nucleotides: TGTGCCAGCAGCTCTCGGGGACTAGCGGGAGGATATGAGCAGTTCTTC. Its translation is CASSSRGLAGGYEQFF. Supplemented by reference TRBV7-7 and TRBJ2-1, the full variable domain reads GAGVSQSPRYKVTKRGQDVTLRCDPISSHATLYWYQQALGQGPEFLTYFNYEAQPDKSGLPSDRFSAERPEGSISTLTIQRTEQRDSAMYRCASSSRGLAGGYEQFFGPGTRLTVL.

The chain is built from TRBV6-8 and TRBJ2-1; tentatively, D is TRBD1 (5 bases). Between the trimmed V and J ends, which lost 6 bases and 3 bases, there was a span of 9 bases. The CDR3 is 13 amino acids. Per the germline V gene, CDR1 is MNHGY and CDR2 is SAAAGT. The CDR3 bases are TGTGCCAGCAGGACAGAATTCTACAATGAGCAGTTCTTC. Protein product: CASRTEFYNEQFF.

The chain joins TRBV29-1 to TRBJ1-4, with D perhaps TRBD1 (6 bases). This CDR3 contains 17 residues. The germline V gene has CDR1 SQVTM and CDR2 ANQGSEA. V dropped 0 bases and J dropped 3 bases, with 17 bases sitting between them. The DNA for the CDR3 is TGCAGCGTTGAAGATAGGGCGGGGGGCGCAGCTAATGAAAAACTGTTTTTT. Translation: CSVEDRAGGAANEKLFF.

The genes are TRBV30 and TRBJ1-4; 7 bases fit TRBD1. CDR1 GTSNPN and CDR2 SVGIG come from the germline V gene (reference sequence). The CDR3 runs 13 residues. V gave up 8 bases and J gave up 7 bases; unmatched junction bases: 10. The CDR3 reads CAVIQGSSEKLFF. The CDR3 coding sequence is TGTGCCGTGATACAGGGGTCGAGTGAAAAACTGTTTTTT.

The chain has TRBV9 and TRBJ1-1; D perhaps matches TRBD1 (5 bases). The CDR3 runs to 15 residues. Germline CDR1 and CDR2: SGDLS and YYNGEE. With 0 bases removed from V and 0 bases from J, the gap between germline ends came to 9 bases. The CDR3 spells CASSVGGDVNTEAFF. The CDR3 DNA follows: TGTGCCAGCAGCGTAGGTGGGGACGTGAACACTGAAGCTTTCTTT.

The rearrangement joins TRBV28 to TRBJ1-2; a possible D gene is TRBD1 (6 bases). V lost 4 bases and J lost 5, with 17 bases in between. Germline loops: CDR1 MDHEN, CDR2 SYDVKM. The CDR3 consists of 15 residues. CDR3 amino acids: CASSSGDGHRYGYTF. As DNA, the CDR3 is TGTGCCAGCAGTTCAGGGGACGGACATCGATATGGCTACACCTTC.

The table lists this clone with a count of one. The chain carries TRBV28 and TRBJ1-5; D remains unclear. The V gene's germline CDR1 is MDHEN and CDR2 SYDVKM. The CDR3 loop spans 15 amino acids. Trimming pared 7 bases from V and 8 bases from J, leaving 21 bases between. This CDR3 is CASKVGTVTIKPQHF. The DNA for the CDR3 is TGTGCCAGCAAGGTGGGAACGGTAACAATCAAGCCCCAGCATTTT.

In its sample, this clone was seen once. The V gene is TRBV28, the J gene TRBJ2-5; 7 positions agree with TRBD1. CDR1 MDHEN and CDR2 SYDVKM come from the germline V gene. Trimming took 2 bases from V and 3 from J; bases not matched to a gene: 0. The CDR3 consists of 13 residues. The CDR3 sequence: CASSLGTEETQYF. CDR3 coding DNA: TGTGCCAGCAGTTTAGGGACAGAAGAGACCCAGTACTTC. Full variable domain (missing parts from reference TRBV28 and TRBJ2-5): DVKVTQSSRYLVKRTGEKVFLECVQDMDHENMFWYRQDPGLGLRLIYFSYDVKMKEKGDIPEGYSVSREKKERFSLILESASTNQTSMYLCASSLGTEETQYFGPGTRLLVL.

This clone was seen once. The chain is built from TRBV29-1 and TRBJ1-1, with D tentatively TRBD1 (5 bases). The germline V and J ends were trimmed by 8 bases and 2 bases, with 12 bases remaining between them. CDR1 SQVTM and CDR2 ANQGSEA come from the germline V gene. This CDR3 has 12 amino acids. CDR3 sequence reads: CSSGGGNTEAFF. The CDR3 bases are TGCAGCTCTGGGGGAGGAAACACTGAAGCTTTCTTT.

The chain recombines TRBV5-1 with TRBJ2-7, with 7 bases that match TRBD2. The V gene's germline CDR1 is SGHRS and CDR2 YFSETQ. This CDR3 spans 14 amino acids. With V trimmed by 4 bases and J by 7 bases, 11 bases remained unmatched. CDR3 amino acids: CASSPTTRELEQYF. The CDR3 nucleotides read TGCGCCAGCAGCCCAACAACGCGGGAGCTGGAGCAGTACTTC.

The V and J genes are TRBV6-4 and TRBJ1-2, with no clear D. CDR3 length: 15 amino acids. V lost 10 bases to trimming and J lost 2 bases, with 20 bases between them. Germline V gene lookup returns CDR1 MRHNA and CDR2 SNTAGT. CDR3 loop: CAISLVPLRNYGYTF. The CDR3 DNA reads TGTGCCATCAGCTTGGTGCCTCTCCGAAACTATGGCTACACCTTC.

CDR3 coding DNA: TGTGCCAGTACCGGACGGCATGACAATCAGCCCCAGCATTTT. It is translated as CASTGRHDNQPQHF. The chain has TRBV19 and TRBJ1-5; D is ambiguous. CDR1 and CDR2 (germline): LNHDA, SQIVND (reference sequence). The CDR3 spans 14 residues. Trimming took 7 bases from V and 3 from J, leaving 13 bases between them. The full variable domain, its missing parts supplied by reference TRBV19 and TRBJ1-5, is DGGITQSPKYLFRKEGQNVTLSCEQNLNHDAMYWYRQDPGQGLRLIYYSQIVNDFQKGDIAEGYSVSREKKESFPLTVTSAQKNPTAFYLCASTGRHDNQPQHFGDGTRLSIL.

V and J are TRBV19 and TRBJ1-1; no clear D. The CDR3 extends over 13 amino acids. V lost 7 bases and J lost 5, with 14 bases in between. Looked up from germline, CDR1 is LNHDA and CDR2 is SQIVND (reference sequence). The CDR3 spells CASMRGTWTEAFF. CDR3 DNA: TGTGCCAGTATGAGAGGAACGTGGACTGAAGCTTTCTTT.